The 12 T cell receptor beta chains listed next were all sequenced from one sample in a study of cytomegalovirus exposure and HLA in healthy donors. Use of 60 Vbeta and 13 Jbeta primers characterized the PCR. Sequencing used immunoSEQ multiplex PCR; TCRdb keeps in-frame clones, though not all of them. The table lists some 54,000 clones, more than 70% of them singletons, with 5.5% to 7% in the top ten. The specimen was PBMCs. Every receptor here comes from a male donor in good health and CMV-seronegative.

The chain has TRBV7-7 and TRBJ2-5; 9 positions match TRBD1. Germline V CDR1 and CDR2: SSHAT, FNYEAQ (reference sequence). J gave up 3 bases and V 5 bases, and 10 bases lay outside the gene matches. This CDR3 has 16 amino acids. The CDR3 DNA reads as TGTGCCAGCAGCACATATGGGGGACAGGGAAAAGAGACCCAGTACTTC. Residues: CASSTYGGQGKETQYF.

This clone was counted once. The chain joins TRBV6-8 to TRBJ1-2, with 7 bases fitting TRBD1. The length of the CDR3 is 14 residues. Germline-derived CDR1 and CDR2 are MNHGY and SAAAGT. J lost 4 bases, V lost 2 bases, and 4 bases had no gene match. CDR3 sequence: CASSYRGRVYGYTF. The CDR3 DNA reads TGTGCCAGCAGTTACAGGGGGCGGGTCTATGGCTACACCTTC.

By frequency in the sample, this clone is medium-sized. In DNA, the CDR3 is TGTGCCAGCAGCCAAGAAACCATCCAGGGGGCTGGAAACACCATATATTTT. Protein product: CASSQETIQGAGNTIYF. V usage is TRBV4-2 and J usage is TRBJ1-3; 7 bases match TRBD1. There are 17 residues in the CDR3. Germline CDR1 LGHNA, CDR2 YNFKEQ. After removal of 0 bases from V and 2 bases from J, the junction contained 7 bases not matched to a gene.

The chain has TRBV4-3 and TRBJ1-3, with TRBD1 matching over 7 bases. Germline loops: CDR1 LGHNA, CDR2 YSLEER. The V gene end was trimmed by 1 base and the J gene end by 4 bases; junction bases not matched to a gene: 7. This CDR3 has 16 residues. CDR3 residues: CASSQGGQTGGNTIYF. The CDR3 coding sequence is TGCGCCAGCAGCCAAGGGGGACAGACTGGAGGAAACACCATATATTTT.

The chain combines TRBV2 with TRBJ1-1; 7 bases align to TRBD1. The CDR3 consists of 16 residues. V lost 2 bases to trimming and J lost 11 bases; unmatched junction nucleotides: 17. Germline assignment: CDR1 SNHLY and CDR2 FYNNEI. CDR3 coding DNA: TGTGCCAGCAGTGAAAGGATGGATTGGGGACAGCAGAGTGCTTTCTTT. Translation gives CASSERMDWGQQSAFF. Drawing the rest from reference TRBV2 and TRBJ1-1, the complete variable domain is EPEVTQTPSHQVTQMGQEVILRCVPISNHLYFYWYRQILGQKVEFLVSFYNNEISEKSEIFDDQFSVERPDGSNFTLKIRSTKLEDSAMYFCASSERMDWGQQSAFFGQGTRLTVV.

This chain uses TRBV30 with TRBJ2-7; D uncertain. CDR1 is GTSNPN, CDR2 SVGIG, per germline (reference sequence). This CDR3 is built from 13 residues. V lost 0 bases and J lost 5, with 11 bases in between. CDR3 region: CAWSVRRLNEQYF. The CDR3 region has the DNA TGTGCCTGGAGTGTGCGCAGGCTCAACGAGCAGTACTTC.

This clone was recorded a few times. The CDR3 coding sequence is TGTGCCAGCAGCTTAGGAACTAGCGGCCAAGAGACCCAGTACTTC. It translates to CASSLGTSGQETQYF. V is TRBV7-2 and J is TRBJ2-5; 8 nucleotides match TRBD2. This CDR3 has 15 residues. Losses at the gene ends were 1 base for V and 1 base for J; bases not matched to a gene: 2. CDR1 SGHTA and CDR2 FQGNSA come from the germline V gene.

The chain carries TRBV7-2 and TRBJ2-7; possible D gene TRBD2, 7 bases. From germline, CDR1 is SGHTA and CDR2 FQGNSA. This CDR3 spans 15 amino acids. V shed 5 bases and J shed 3 bases, with 17 bases lying between them. The CDR3 is CASSMGLGGGYEQYF. The CDR3 DNA follows: TGTGCCAGCAGCATGGGGTTAGGGGGGGGCTACGAGCAGTACTTC.

Remarks on this clone: The same CDR3 arises from other DNA sequences in this sample as well. V is TRBV7-2 and J is TRBJ2-2, with TRBD2 identical over 7 bases. V shed 1 base, J shed 4 bases, and the junction held 6 bases outside the gene matches. CDR1 is SGHTA, CDR2 FQGNSA, per germline. The CDR3 loop spans 16 amino acids. The CDR3 sequence is CASSLGPAGITGELFF. The CDR3 region has the DNA TGTGCCAGCAGCTTAGGTCCAGCGGGGATCACCGGGGAGCTGTTTTTT.

The V and J genes are TRBV29-1 and TRBJ2-2; 7 bases map to TRBD1. Per germline, CDR1 SQVTM and CDR2 ANQGSEA. The junction had 9 bases not matched to a gene; V was cut back by 7 bases and J by 1 base. The length of the CDR3 is 15 residues. In DNA, the CDR3 is TGCAGCGCTTCGGCCGGGACAGAGAACACCGGGGAGCTGTTTTTT. Translation: CSASAGTENTGELFF.

This chain connects TRBV27 to TRBJ1-2; a possible D gene is TRBD1 (5 bases). V was cut by 4 bases and J by 5 bases, with 20 bases left in between. Germline assignment: CDR1 MNHEY and CDR2 SMNVEV (reference sequence). This CDR3 comprises 16 residues. The CDR3 here is CASSSHTRGLWYGYTF. CDR3 nucleotides: TGTGCCAGCAGTTCACATACTAGGGGACTATGGTATGGCTACACCTTC.

This chain connects TRBV6-4 to TRBJ2-1; 11 nucleotides line up with TRBD2. This CDR3 spans 15 amino acids. Trimming removed 0 bases from V and 8 bases from J; junction bases left unmatched: 3. Germline assignment: CDR1 MRHNA and CDR2 SNTAGT. The CDR3 loop reads CASSDSSGGVDEQFF. The DNA of the CDR3 is TGTGCCAGCAGTGACTCTAGCGGGGGGGTAGATGAGCAGTTCTTC.